This paragraph covers one T cell receptor (beta chain) sequence. This receptor's antigen is unknown. Per-nucleotide qualities are absent, and no much larger clonotype sits a single base away. Library preparation employed the immunoSEQ multiplex PCR assay. For the multiplex PCR, a mixture combining 60 forward primers for TCR Vbeta segments and 13 reverse primers for TCR Jbeta segments was used. A multiplex PCR assay on genomic DNA amplified the CDR3 region of rearranged TCR beta genes. The Illumina HiSeq System was used to sequence the amplified TCR beta libraries as 87-base-pair reads. As for the authors' bioinformatics: A later analysis counted around 72 million unique TCR beta chains across the 666 repertoires, and 9.5 million to 11 million of these chains were shared by at least two donors. A nearest-neighbor algorithm error-corrected the raw reads and collapsed the reads into unique sequences, merging closely related sequences to remove PCR and sequencing errors. V, D and J gene segments were assigned by aligning CDR3 sequences to IMGT reference sequences. For a sequence to be retained, a match of at least six nucleotides to both a V gene segment and a J gene segment was required. A rearrangement counted as productive if the CDR3 had no stop codons and remained in frame with V and J, and every other rearrangement counted as non-productive. Following IMGT convention, CDR3 was defined as the stretch from the second conserved V-encoded cysteine to the conserved J-encoded phenylalanine. In an earlier analysis of 587 of the donors, sequences lacking an unambiguous match to a single V gene segment were excluded. An earlier analysis of over 450 of the donors classified V segments as functional when productive rearrangements were above 56.7% and as segregating when the standard deviation between donors was above 5%. A statistical classification framework was developed to diagnose cytomegalovirus status using the catalog of TCR beta chain sequences. In a later analysis, TCR nucleotide sequences were compared against IMGT/GENE-DB human TR gene sequences so that V and J genes could be assigned. Using the TCRdist pipeline, a later analysis assigned CDR3 sequences along with most-parsimonious VDJ recombination scenarios. In a later analysis, each TCR beta chain was defined by its CDR3 amino acid sequence together with its V-gene family, and reads without a unique V-gene family were excluded. In a later analysis, 450 to 600 highly shared, low-generation-probability nucleotide sequences were removed to address suspected cross-contamination and a sequencing artifact. For each public chain, a later analysis derived a clonal expansion index from normalized ranks of inferred template counts within each repertoire. In a later analysis, generation probabilities were computed using a VDJ recombination model fitted to out-of-frame rearrangements, and the results were checked against IGoR. A later analysis scored TCR-TCR, TCR-HLA and TCR-CMV co-occurrence with hypergeometric tests, applying a repertoire-size bias correction to TCR pairs. A later analysis estimated false discovery rates by permuting HLA or CMV assignments 20 times. In a later analysis, co-occurring TCRs were grouped using DBSCAN, and TCRdist sequence similarity was added for clustering within HLA-allele-positive subsets. For co-occurrence clustering, repertoires with fewer than 30,000 or more than 120,000 public chains were excluded, along with roughly 5 repertoires with anomalous nucleotide sharing. The source is immuneACCESS, and TCRdb retained only in-frame sequences with V and J called. Part of the clones is not carried over; for the studies checked, unresolved V genes explain less than half of this, and the remainder is unexplained. V and J calls and clone size are those listed in that table; D and trimming were worked out from the DNA. This sample lists 90,000 to 120,000 clones; roughly three quarters were detected once. Around 9.9% of the sample goes to the ten largest clones.

Sequences SGHRS (CDR1) and YFSETQ (CDR2) are obtained from the germline V gene. The junction shows trimming of 6 bases on V and 8 bases on J, plus 17 bases between the germline ends. Including the terminal cysteine and phenylalanine, the CDR3 comprises 13 residues. Only CDR3 DNA remains: 39 bases, in frame from the first base. The cohort was made up of 650 to 700 healthy bone marrow donors. At the time of sampling, all cohort members were nominally healthy, though unrecorded immune exposures were likely present. The donor tested CMV seropositive, placing the donor among the 250 to 350 seropositive members of the cohort. A peripheral blood sample was provided by each donor, and peripheral blood mononuclear cells were used for TCR beta sequencing. The Qiagen DNeasy Blood Extraction Kit was used to extract genomic DNA from the blood cell samples. This sample stems from a study of cytomegalovirus exposure and HLA in healthy donors (dated by TCRdb to 2016 to 2017). For context, the study as a whole: According to an earlier analysis of 587 of the donors, 150 million to 200 million T cells yielded 100 million or so unique TCR beta sequences and about 280 Gb of sequence data. An early release covering 500 to 750 HLA-typed donors comprised roughly 300 gigabases of sequencing data and 85 million to 100 million unique TCR sequences. Of the approximately 400 genotyped donors, roughly 85% fell in the genetic ancestry cluster associated with self-reported Caucasian donors. The study aimed to test whether signatures of past pathogen exposure could be identified by cataloging public T cell receptors. The study profiled the T cell repertoires of 550 to 700 subjects by immunosequencing and related them to cytomegalovirus serostatus. A separate validation cohort of more than 100 different subjects was used in addition to the approximately 670-subject first cohort. The study combined high-throughput TCR immunosequencing, statistical association of individual TCRs with disease status, and machine learning to predict cytomegalovirus infection status. A later analysis re-analyzed previously published TCR beta repertoires from 500 to 700 donors and added high-resolution HLA genotyping to study TCR occurrence patterns. Rather than using new phenotypic data, the later analysis identified candidate immune exposures from TCR beta sequences and from how often those sequences occurred across donors. An earlier analysis of a few hundred of the donors applied high-throughput TCR beta sequencing to assess whether each TCR beta V gene segment acted as functional or pseudogenic. Donor age, sex, ethnicity and CMV serostatus were collected together with the repertoire data. A later genetic analysis took genome-wide SNP genotypes for about 60% of the roughly 670 donors and used that subset as a discovery cohort. All discovery cohort repertoires had been generated using a single sequencing platform. Class I and class II HLA loci were covered by the typing at four-digit resolution. Typing coverage differed by locus: A, B, C, DRB1 and DQB1 were typed in about 620-630 donors, DQA1 in approximately 520, DPA1 in around 610, and DPB1 in 472. Because of strong linkage in the cohort, five DR-DQ haplotypes were treated as single units for association and clustering. Across about 370 genotyped donors of the cohort, an average of roughly 200,000 unique TCR beta nucleotide sequences per donor were sequenced, and roughly 17% of those sequences were non-productive.

The research as a whole found: Across donors, most TCR sequences were observed very rarely, whereas some public TCRs were present in many individuals. Sequencing depth was assumed to be roughly uniform across donors in the presence/absence analyses, though that assumption may not hold. The authors suggested that the approach could potentially be extended to other disease states and immunological phenotypes. Seventeen rarely observed V segments, including chromosome 9 orphons, were excluded from the earlier analysis of several hundred of the donors because counts were too low. The study gave a list of more than 150 TCR beta chains associated with cytomegalovirus. A later analysis found that TCR association rates varied across HLA loci, with DRB1 alleles showing the most associated TCRs and HLA-C alleles the fewest. Three of the identified cytomegalovirus-associated TCR beta chains were confirmed in vitro to be specific for cytomegalovirus antigens. HLA typing was unavailable for some donors at each locus, so association tests used only the typed subset. Compared with equally common non-associated chains, HLA-associated TCR beta chains in a later analysis were more clonally expanded and had lower generation probabilities. A further reported finding was that TCR beta sequences accurately predicted the HLA-A and HLA-B alleles for most subjects in the first cohort. The classifier was reported to diagnose cytomegalovirus status with high specificity and sensitivity in both the original cohort and the validation cohort. In a later genetic analysis, fewer N-insertions in productive TCRs were reported among donors in an Asian-associated ancestry cluster than the roughly 640-donor mean. In a later analysis, several top co-occurrence clusters were reported to appear linked to parvovirus B19, influenza, CMV and Epstein-Barr virus. When HLA alleles, especially DR and DQ, strongly co-occurred, attributing TCR associations to individual alleles was difficult. The cohort was sequenced for TCR beta chains only, and without alpha or paired-chain data the features that could be detected were limited. Immune exposure information for the cohort was limited to CMV serostatus. V-gene and J-gene trimming of TCR beta chains was associated with a missense DCLRE1C variant in a later genetic analysis, and the association was replicated in an independent cohort. A cluster of highly shared sequence variants was judged likely to represent a technical artifact of the sequencing pipeline. At a false discovery rate of 0.05, a later analysis linked under 20,000 TCR beta sequences to specific HLA alleles. Some IMGT-functional V segments, including TRBV6-2 and TRBV6-3, could not be told apart with the 87-base-pair reads, so those segments were excluded. In a later analysis, most CMV-associated TCR beta chains were found to appear HLA-restricted, with HLA associations seemingly driven largely by CMV exposure. Linkage disequilibrium might explain the correlated functional status among segregating V segments, but an unknown experimental factor could not be ruled out. In an earlier analysis of 587 of the donors, most TCR beta V segments were observed in productive rearrangements about 87% or about 30% of the time, broadly matching IMGT annotations.

The receptor chain draws on TRBV5-1 and TRBJ1-2, with the D segment identity uncertain. The sample comprised PBMCs. This receptor was identified in a man in his forties in good health and CMV-seropositive. CDR3 protein: CASTQAYGAGYTF. In nucleotides, the sequence is TGCGCCAGCACCCAGGCATATGGTGCCGGCTACACCTTC.